These 9 T cell receptor beta chains came from one sample sequenced in a study of T cell changes during pregnancy in multiple sclerosis. Sequencing was performed with immunoSEQ multiplex PCR; in TCRdb, only in-frame clones are kept and a portion is missing. Of roughly 100,000 clones listed, roughly 90% are singletons. The sequencing used peripheral blood, collected after pregnancy. The receptors come from a female donor with multiple sclerosis, enrolled in a pregnancy study.

V usage is TRBV6-1 and J usage is TRBJ1-2; D remains ambiguous. This CDR3 is 16 amino acids long. In germline, CDR1 is MNHNS, CDR2 SASEGT. V shed 0 bases and J shed 6 bases, with 17 bases lying between them. In DNA form, the CDR3 reads TGTGCCAGCAGTGAAGCTTCGGTTTCCGTCCCGGATGGCTACACCTTC. It specifies CASSEASVSVPDGYTF.

The CDR3 coding sequence is TGCAGCGTTGAGGGGGGTACCGGGTCCCTGAACACTGAAGCTTTCTTT. Its translation: CSVEGGTGSLNTEAFF. This chain uses TRBV29-1 with TRBJ1-1; D possibly corresponds to TRBD1 (5 bases). V gave up 3 bases and J gave up 0 bases, with 17 bases separating them. CDR3 length: 16 residues. From germline, CDR1 is SQVTM and CDR2 ANQGSEA.

The chain uses TRBV5-5 and TRBJ1-4; no clear D gene. There are 16 residues in the CDR3. CDR1 SGHKS and CDR2 YYEKEE come from the germline V gene (reference sequence). Trimming pared 3 bases from V and 1 base from J, leaving 13 bases between. The CDR3 here is CASSSLARGTNEKLFF. The CDR3 DNA is TGTGCCAGCAGCTCCCTCGCCCGGGGAACTAATGAAAAACTGTTTTTT.

CDR3 sequence: CASSGGGAGNSYGYTF. As DNA, the CDR3 is TGTGCCAGCAGTGGGGGAGGAGCAGGGAACTCCTATGGCTACACCTTC. The rearrangement joins TRBV2 to TRBJ1-2; the D gene is possibly TRBD1 (5 bases). The CDR3 runs 16 residues. V was clipped by 4 bases and J by 4 bases, with 19 bases between them. Germline values: CDR1 SNHLY, CDR2 FYNNEI.

This chain uses TRBV5-1 with TRBJ2-1; TRBD2 might be the D (6 bases). Trimming took 4 bases from V and 3 from J, leaving 14 bases between them. Germline CDR1 is SGHRS and CDR2 is YFSETQ. The CDR3 has 15 amino acids. CDR3 amino acids: CASSAQLARYNEQFF. CDR3 coding DNA: TGCGCCAGCAGCGCCCAACTAGCCCGCTACAATGAGCAGTTCTTC.

The chain employs TRBV6-6 and TRBJ2-5; TRBD1 matches at 9 bases. CDR1 and CDR2 (germline): MNHNY, SVGAGI (reference sequence). The CDR3 runs to 14 residues. After removal of 6 bases from V and 5 bases from J, the junction contained 7 bases not matched to a gene. CDR3 in amino acids: CASSPGTGRETQYF. The CDR3 region has the DNA TGTGCCAGCAGCCCCGGGACAGGGAGGGAGACCCAGTACTTC.

This clone was observed a single time. The chain joins TRBV9 to TRBJ2-5, with D maybe TRBD1 (6 bases). The CDR3 loop spans 18 amino acids. Germline V gene lookup returns CDR1 SGDLS and CDR2 YYNGEE. Trimming cost V 0 bases and J 6 bases, with 24 bases left between them. For the CDR3, the DNA is TGTGCCAGCAGCGTAGATATCAGAGGGGGACAACCTTCCAAGACCCAGTACTTC. Amino acids: CASSVDIRGGQPSKTQYF.

As DNA, the CDR3 is TGCGCCAGCAGCCAACGAGGCCGGAGCTATGGCTACACCTTC. Amino acid sequence: CASSQRGRSYGYTF. The chain combines TRBV4-1 with TRBJ1-2; D remains ambiguous. The V and J ends lost 2 bases and 4 bases respectively, with 11 bases between them. The CDR3 runs to 14 residues. Germline lookup yields CDR1 MGHRA and CDR2 YSYEKL.

The genes are TRBV6-1 and TRBJ1-2; possible D gene TRBD1, 5 bases. The CDR3 is 16 residues long. Germline V CDR1 and CDR2: MNHNS, SASEGT. The V end lost 4 bases, the J end lost 0 bases, and 15 bases lay between the germline ends. CDR3 DNA: TGTGCCAGCAGTGTCGCCAGACAGACTTCTAACTATGGCTACACCTTC. This gives the protein CASSVARQTSNYGYTF.